The 14 T cell receptor beta chains reported below all come from one sample, sequenced in a study of T cells after yellow fever vaccination. TCRdb re-called the 5' RACE reads through MiXCR, storing one row per CDR3 protein. The repertoire consists of under 300,000 distinct CDR3 sequences, with around 6.7% occurring once and the leading ten covering roughly 1%. The source material was CD4+ T cells sorted from PBMCs, sampled on the day of the yellow fever booster vaccination. These TCRs come from a man younger than 45 who received the YFV17D yellow fever vaccine.

This clonotype was counted ten times or more. The V call is TRBV7-2, the J call TRBJ2-7; D unclear. This CDR3 contains 14 residues. The V end lost 2 bases, the J end lost 0 bases, and 8 bases lay between the germline ends. The germline V gene encodes CDR1 SGHTA and CDR2 FQGNSA. This CDR3 reads CASSLLVPSYEQYF. The CDR3 DNA sequence: TGTGCCAGCAGCTTATTAGTACCCTCCTACGAGCAGTACTTC.

This clonotype was picked up a small number of times. The chain links TRBV6-5 to TRBJ1-2; perhaps TRBD1 as D (5 bases). Germline assignment: CDR1 MNHEY and CDR2 SVGAGI. This CDR3 has 15 amino acids. The V gene lost 4 bases and the J gene lost 4 bases, with 16 bases spanning the gap. CDR3 sequence: CASSLDTTTFYGYTF. DNA of the CDR3: TGTGCCAGCAGTTTGGACACCACGACCTTCTATGGCTACACCTTC.

There are many counts of this clonotype. This chain links TRBV11-2 with TRBJ2-3; TRBD2 agrees at 9 bases. This CDR3 is 15 amino acids long. J was trimmed by 2 bases and V by 6 bases; bases with no gene match: 6. Per germline, CDR1 SGHAT and CDR2 FQNNGV. CDR3 sequence: CASRRAGGPTDTQYF. Written as DNA, the CDR3 is TGTGCCAGCAGGCGGGCGGGAGGGCCCACAGATACGCAGTATTTT.

V gene TRBV18 combines with J gene TRBJ2-1; the D is unclear. With 0 bases removed from V and 1 base from J, the gap between germline ends came to 7 bases. The CDR3 contains 15 residues. Germline values: CDR1 KGHSH, CDR2 LQKENI. As DNA, the CDR3 is TGTGCCAGCTCACCACCGGCGGAGTCCTACAATGAGCAGTTCTTC. It translates to CASSPPAESYNEQFF.

This clonotype was counted between two and nine times. The J gene is TRBJ1-4, the V gene TRBV20-1, with no clear D. V was trimmed by 5 bases and J by 5 bases, leaving 21 bases between them. Per germline, CDR1 DFQATT and CDR2 SNEGSKA (reference sequence). The CDR3 runs to 16 residues. CDR3 amino acids: CSASRPRLRANEKLFF. In DNA form, the CDR3 reads TGCAGTGCTTCGAGACCGCGCCTTAGGGCAAATGAAAAACTGTTTTTT.

The V gene is TRBV4-3, the J gene TRBJ2-3, with 11 bases that match TRBD2. Germline V gene lookup returns CDR1 LGHNA and CDR2 YSLEER. The V gene end was trimmed by 4 bases and the J gene end by 5 bases; junction bases not matched to a gene: 5. The CDR3 is 15 residues long. The CDR3 sequence is CASSPLAGVRDTQYF. The CDR3 DNA reads TGCGCCAGCAGCCCACTAGCGGGAGTGAGAGATACGCAGTATTTT.

There are many counts of this clonotype. This chain connects TRBV7-9 to TRBJ2-1, with a weak D call TRBD2 (6 bases). V shed 2 bases and J shed 8 bases, with 10 bases lying between them. The CDR3 runs 13 residues. The germline V gene has CDR1 SEHNR and CDR2 FQNEAQ (reference sequence). The CDR3: CASSLSGTDEQFF. CDR3 DNA sequence: TGTGCCAGCAGCTTATCGGGGACTGATGAGCAGTTCTTC.

This clonotype was counted ten times or more. This sequence joins TRBV20-1 and TRBJ2-3; TRBD1 might be the D (6 bases). Germline values: CDR1 DFQATT, CDR2 SNEGSKA (reference sequence). CDR3 size: 15 residues. Trimming stripped 5 bases from V and 2 bases from J, with 17 bases between. The CDR3 DNA follows: TGCAGTGCTGCCCCGACAGGCGGGTACACAGATACGCAGTATTTT. Its translation: CSAAPTGGYTDTQYF.

The table lists this clonotype with a few counts. V gene TRBV30 combines with J gene TRBJ1-4; D is unclear. V lost 2 bases and J lost 5, with 9 bases in between. The CDR3 contains 13 residues. From germline, CDR1 is GTSNPN and CDR2 SVGIG (reference sequence). Written as DNA, the CDR3 is TGTGCCTGGAGTACCGGACCAAATGAAAAACTGTTTTTT. It is translated as CAWSTGPNEKLFF.

DNA of the CDR3: TGTGCCAGCTGGACTCAGGGAAGAACAGATACGCAGTATTTT. Encoded protein: CASWTQGRTDTQYF. The V call is TRBV6-1, the J call TRBJ2-3, with D possibly called TRBD1 or TRBD2 (5 bases each). Germline CDR1 and CDR2: MNHNS and SASEGT. Trimming shortened V by 8 bases and J by 3 bases, and 15 bases separated the two germline ends. The CDR3 contains 14 residues.

The rearrangement uses TRBV3-1 and TRBJ2-7; D not resolved. CDR1 and CDR2 from the germline V gene are LGHDT and YNNKEL (reference sequence). CDR3 size: 14 residues. The V gene lost 1 base and the J gene lost 6 bases, with 13 bases spanning the gap. The CDR3 DNA follows: TGTGCCAGCAGCCAAGGGCACCCCACGAGCGAGCAGTACTTC. Protein sequence: CASSQGHPTSEQYF.

This clonotype was counted between two and nine times. The chain links TRBV4-1 to TRBJ2-3; TRBD1 agrees at 7 bases. Germline loops: CDR1 MGHRA, CDR2 YSYEKL. CDR3 length: 14 amino acids. V dropped 5 bases and J dropped 2; count of bases not matched to a gene: 4. The CDR3 DNA is TGCGCCAGCAGCTGGGACAGCAACACAGATACGCAGTATTTT. It yields the protein CASSWDSNTDTQYF.

There are a few counts of this clonotype. The gene calls are TRBV6-2 or TRBV6-3 and TRBJ2-3, with D unresolved. The CDR3 length is 21 residues. Germline CDR1 reads MNHEY; CDR2 reads SVGEGT. Trimming removed 7 bases from V and 3 bases from J, with 35 bases in between. The CDR3 nucleotides read TGTGCCAGCAATCTTTTGGCCCGTGGGATTTTTTTAAGAGATAGGACAGATACGCAGTATTTT. Translation: CASNLLARGIFLRDRTDTQYF.

This chain uses TRBV11-2 with TRBJ1-6, with 7 bases that match TRBD1. The CDR3 has 18 amino acids. J lost 7 bases, V lost 4 bases, and 16 bases had no gene match. CDR1 SGHAT and CDR2 FQNNGV come from the germline V gene. As DNA, the CDR3 is TGTGCCAGCAGCTCTAGACAGGGTCTCTTAAGCGGGAATTCACCCCTCCACTTT. This gives the protein CASSSRQGLLSGNSPLHF.